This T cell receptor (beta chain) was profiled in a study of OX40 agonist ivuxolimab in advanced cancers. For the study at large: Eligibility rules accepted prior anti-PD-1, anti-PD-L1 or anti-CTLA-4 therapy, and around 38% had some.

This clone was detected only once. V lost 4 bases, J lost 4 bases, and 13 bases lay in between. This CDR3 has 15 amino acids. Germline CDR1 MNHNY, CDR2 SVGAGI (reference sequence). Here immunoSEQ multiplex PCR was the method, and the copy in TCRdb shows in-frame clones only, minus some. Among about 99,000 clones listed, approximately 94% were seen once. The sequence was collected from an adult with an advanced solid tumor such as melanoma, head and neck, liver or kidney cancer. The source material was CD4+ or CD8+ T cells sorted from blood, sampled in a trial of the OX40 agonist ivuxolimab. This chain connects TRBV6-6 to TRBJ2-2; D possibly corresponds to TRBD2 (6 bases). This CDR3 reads CASSSGDSTTGELFF. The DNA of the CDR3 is TGTGCCAGCAGTTCCGGGGACTCCACCACCGGGGAGCTGTTTTTT.